These 9 T cell receptor beta chains were all obtained from the same sample, sequenced in a study of beta chain features in type 1 diabetes. The isolated RNA, all of it, was reverse transcribed, so expressed TCRB transcripts were what got sequenced. Measured with immunoSEQ multiplex PCR; TCRdb has only the in-frame clones, and not every one. The table has about 400,000 clones, around 13% seen once. Sequenced input: naive CD4+ T cells from blood. The receptors stem from a man between 18 and 35 years old in good health.

This clone was recorded a few times. The chain has TRBV18 and TRBJ1-1, with D maybe TRBD1 (5 bases). The CDR3 contains 16 residues. The ends were cut back, 1 base at V and 6 bases at J, with 18 bases in the middle. The V gene's germline CDR1 is KGHSH and CDR2 LQKENI. DNA of the CDR3: TGTGCCAGCTCACCACATATCGGGGACTCAATGCCTGAAGCTTTCTTT. Protein product: CASSPHIGDSMPEAFF.

The V and J genes are TRBV7-2 and TRBJ2-5; no definite D call. The J call is uncertain, as TRBJ2-7 better fits the DNA end. Germline values: CDR1 SGHTA, CDR2 FQGNSA. The CDR3 totals 18 residues. CDR3 DNA: TGTGCCAGCACCCTTATGACTCCGGTTGGCCTTAGCTCCTACGAGCAGTACTTC. It specifies CASTLMTPVGLSSYEQYF.

This rearrangement joins TRBV7-2 to TRBJ2-5; a weak D match, TRBD1 (5 bases). V dropped 2 bases and J dropped 1 base, with 8 bases sitting between them. This CDR3 is built from 14 residues. Germline-derived CDR1 and CDR2 are SGHTA and FQGNSA. DNA for the CDR3: TGTGCCAGCAGCTTATCAGGGATCCAAGAGACCCAGTACTTC. As protein: CASSLSGIQETQYF.

A few counts support this clone. The J gene is TRBJ2-5, the V gene TRBV4-1, with TRBD2 matching 11 bases. From germline, CDR1 is MGHRA and CDR2 YSYEKL. The length of the CDR3 is 17 residues. V was clipped by 0 bases and J by 2 bases; unmatched bases: 5. The CDR3 sequence is CASSQDRASGGQETQYF. The CDR3, as DNA: TGCGCCAGCAGCCAAGATAGGGCTAGCGGGGGGCAAGAGACCCAGTACTTC.

The gene calls are TRBV19 and TRBJ2-1; D perhaps matches TRBD2 (6 bases). CDR3 length equals 15 residues. CDR1 is LNHDA and CDR2 is SQIVND in the germline V gene (reference sequence). Deletions cut 6 bases from V and 4 bases from J, with 16 bases between. The DNA of the CDR3 is TGTGCCAGTAGGACCGGGACTCACTCATACAATGAGCAGTTCTTC. This sequence encodes CASRTGTHSYNEQFF.

With regard to this clone: An end of the junction does not agree with germline; a read error may underlie this. V and J are TRBV5-4 and TRBJ2-1; 8 bases match TRBD2. CDR1 is SGHNT and CDR2 is YYREEE in the germline V gene (reference sequence). The CDR3 spans 15 residues. CDR3 region: CASSQETSVPNEQFF. CDR3 nucleotide sequence: TGCGCCAGCAGCCAAGAGACTAGCGTGCCCAATGAGCAGTTCTTC.

The rearrangement uses TRBV18 and TRBJ1-1; 9 bases align to TRBD1. The CDR3 length is 16 residues. V dropped 3 bases and J dropped 0; count of bases not matched to a gene: 5. CDR1 is KGHSH and CDR2 is LQKENI in the germline V gene. The CDR3 sequence is CASSPFGQGMNTEAFF. The CDR3, as DNA: TGTGCCAGCTCACCTTTCGGACAGGGGATGAACACTGAAGCTTTCTTT.

This clone has just a few counts. The rearrangement uses TRBV18 and TRBJ1-1, with 8 nucleotides matching TRBD1. The germline V gene has CDR1 KGHSH and CDR2 LQKENI. The CDR3 has 13 residues. V dropped 3 bases and J dropped 14; count of bases not matched to a gene: 11. DNA for the CDR3: TGTGCCAGCTCACCTCCCCAGGGGGCCTGGAAATTCTTT. The encoded protein is CASSPPQGAWKFF.

The J gene is TRBJ1-3, the V gene TRBV9, with D possibly being TRBD1 (6 bases). V dropped 0 bases and J dropped 0 bases, with 10 bases sitting between them. The CDR3 loop spans 16 amino acids. CDR1 is SGDLS, CDR2 YYNGEE, per germline. CDR3 loop: CASSVGDTISGNTIYF. The CDR3 nucleotides are TGTGCCAGCAGCGTAGGGGACACAATCTCTGGAAACACCATATATTTT. The variable domain in full, with the rest retrieved from reference TRBV9 and TRBJ1-3, is DSGVTQTPKHLITATGQRVTLRCSPRSGDLSVYWYQQSLDQGLQFLIQYYNGEERAKGNILERFSAQQFPDLHSELNLSSLELGDSALYFCASSVGDTISGNTIYFGEGSWLTVV.